The 21 T cell receptor beta chains below come from one sample, sequenced in a study of T cell clonotyping in hematopoietic cell transplantation. Noted time point: recipient sample about 28 days before transplant, after cytoreduction. Method: immunoSEQ multiplex PCR; TCRdb's copy keeps in-frame clones and lacks some. Among 25,000 to 30,000 clones listed, around 80% were seen once. This material consisted of peripheral blood mononuclear cells, taken before stem cell transplant. The receptors derive from a woman aged 30 to 39 with chronic myeloid leukemia. Some clones in this sample may be carry-over from other donors' samples.

The chain recombines TRBV5-1 with TRBJ1-2, with D maybe TRBD1 (6 bases). The germline V gene has CDR1 SGHRS and CDR2 YFSETQ. This CDR3 spans 15 amino acids. Trimming removed 5 bases from V and 7 bases from J, with 21 bases in between. In nucleotides, the CDR3 is TGCGCCAGCAGTCCCGGGGGGGGCACATCCACTGGCTACACCTTC. Amino acids: CASSPGGGTSTGYTF.

V gene TRBV28 combines with J gene TRBJ1-6; perhaps TRBD1 as D (5 bases). The ends were cut back, 6 bases at V and 7 bases at J, with 13 bases in the middle. CDR1 and CDR2 (germline): MDHEN, SYDVKM. The CDR3 runs to 14 residues. The chain's CDR3 is CASSKGRPNSPLHF. The DNA of the CDR3 is TGTGCCAGCAGCAAGGGACGTCCAAATTCACCCCTCCACTTT.

This sequence joins TRBV2 and TRBJ2-1; D call uncertain. CDR3 length equals 11 residues. Trimming cost V 7 bases and J 4 bases, with 5 bases left between them. Germline CDR1 is SNHLY and CDR2 is FYNNEI. The CDR3 sequence: CASTIYNEQFF. For the CDR3, the DNA is TGTGCCAGCACTATTTACAATGAGCAGTTCTTC.

The V and J genes are TRBV5-4 and TRBJ2-1, with TRBD2 identical over 8 bases. Germline V gene sequence: CDR1 SGHNT, CDR2 YYREEE (reference sequence). Trimming cost V 0 bases and J 7 bases; bases outside gene matches: 6. The CDR3 loop spans 15 amino acids. CDR3 nucleotides: TGTGCCAGCAGCTTGGAGGGGACTAGGATGAATGAGCAGTTCTTC. The encoded protein is CASSLEGTRMNEQFF.

The rearrangement links TRBV5-6 to TRBJ1-2; the match to TRBD1 covers 7 bases. The CDR3 is 14 amino acids. V lost 3 bases, J lost 3 bases, and 5 bases stayed unmatched. In germline, CDR1 is SGHDT, CDR2 YYEEEE. The CDR3 protein is CASSSRQGYYGYTF. CDR3 bases: TGTGCCAGCAGCTCGCGACAGGGTTACTATGGCTACACCTTC.

This CDR3 reads CASNEGVTGELFF. In DNA form, the CDR3 reads TGTGCCAGCAACGAGGGGGTCACCGGGGAGCTGTTTTTT. The gene calls are TRBV2 and TRBJ2-2, with D possibly matching TRBD1 (6 bases). V was cut by 7 bases and J by 4 bases, with 10 bases left in between. The CDR3 has 13 amino acids. Germline assignment: CDR1 SNHLY and CDR2 FYNNEI.

V and J are TRBV6-6 and TRBJ2-3; D gene uncertain. The CDR3 extends over 12 amino acids. Germline V gene sequence: CDR1 MNHNY, CDR2 SVGAGI (reference sequence). With 2 bases removed from V and 4 bases from J, the gap between germline ends came to 4 bases. CDR3 sequence: CASSYGPDTQYF. The CDR3 DNA follows: TGTGCCAGCAGTTACGGACCAGATACGCAGTATTTT.

This chain joins TRBV19 and TRBJ1-5, with TRBD1 matching 8 bases. The CDR3 consists of 16 residues. The V and J ends lost 3 bases and 0 bases, in that order; junction bases with no gene match: 4. Looked up from germline, CDR1 is LNHDA and CDR2 is SQIVND (reference sequence). The DNA for the CDR3 is TGTGCCAGTAGTATCCGGACAGGGAGTAGCAATCAGCCCCAGCATTTT. Residues: CASSIRTGSSNQPQHF.

This sequence joins TRBV7-9 and TRBJ2-5; no reliable D call. This CDR3 comprises 11 residues. Trimming cost V 1 base and J 10 bases, with 7 bases left between them. The germline CDR1 and CDR2 sequences are SEHNR and FQNEAQ (reference sequence). The CDR3 here is CASSLGADQYF. Written as DNA, the CDR3 is TGTGCCAGCAGCTTAGGGGCAGACCAGTACTTC.

This chain uses TRBV19 with TRBJ1-2; D unresolved. Germline V gives CDR1 LNHDA, CDR2 SQIVND (reference sequence). V was clipped by 5 bases and J by 0 bases, with 10 bases between them. The CDR3 runs to 14 residues. DNA of the CDR3: TGTGCCAGTAGTCCCTCCCGTACTAACTATGGCTACACCTTC. This sequence encodes CASSPSRTNYGYTF. Using reference TRBV19 and TRBJ1-2 for the parts outside the CDR3, the full variable domain is DGGITQSPKYLFRKEGQNVTLSCEQNLNHDAMYWYRQDPGQGLRLIYYSQIVNDFQKGDIAEGYSVSREKKESFPLTVTSAQKNPTAFYLCASSPSRTNYGYTFGSGTRLTVV.

The chain couples TRBV5-6 to TRBJ2-3, with 8 nucleotides matching TRBD1. With V trimmed by 4 bases and J by 2 bases, 9 bases remained unmatched. In germline, CDR1 is SGHDT, CDR2 YYEEEE. The CDR3 runs to 16 residues. The CDR3 region has the DNA TGTGCCAGCAGCCTGGACAGGGCACGATCCACAGATACGCAGTATTTT. Protein: CASSLDRARSTDTQYF.

The sample holds a few counts of this clone. The gene calls are TRBV7-6 and TRBJ1-4; D is perhaps TRBD1 (5 bases). From germline, CDR1 is SGHVS and CDR2 FNYEAQ. V lost 5 bases to trimming and J lost 2 bases, with 15 bases between them. The CDR3 is 16 amino acids. For the CDR3, the DNA is TGTGCCAGCAGCCCCCAGGGACCCTCCACTAATGAAAAACTGTTTTTT. It is translated as CASSPQGPSTNEKLFF.

V gene TRBV29-1 combines with J gene TRBJ2-5; 8 bases agree with TRBD2. The length of the CDR3 is 17 residues. The V gene end was trimmed by 6 bases and the J gene end by 4 bases; junction bases not matched to a gene: 19. The V gene's germline CDR1 is SQVTM and CDR2 ANQGSEA. The CDR3 is CSVARVWSGSEGETQYF. For the CDR3, the DNA is TGCAGCGTGGCGAGGGTGTGGAGCGGGAGTGAGGGAGAGACCCAGTACTTC.

The rearrangement links TRBV10-1 to TRBJ1-6, with D perhaps TRBD1 (5 bases). Trimming removed 5 bases from V and 10 bases from J, with 24 bases in between. The CDR3 extends over 17 amino acids. CDR1 and CDR2 from the germline V gene are WNHNN and SYGVQD (reference sequence). In nucleotides, the CDR3 is TGCGCCAGCAGTTGTCCATCCGAGGGGCCGGAGGTCTCACCCCTCCACTTT. It is translated as CASSCPSEGPEVSPLHF.

This clone was seen more than once but under ten times. V usage is TRBV10-3 and J usage is TRBJ1-1, with TRBD1 as a possible D gene (6 bases). Germline assignment: CDR1 ENHRY and CDR2 SYGVKD. Trimming shortened V by 11 bases and J by 6 bases, and 22 bases separated the two germline ends. This CDR3 has 14 residues. The CDR3 bases are TGTGCCCTATCGTGGACAGTGATCATTCCTGAAGCTTTCTTT. Amino acids: CALSWTVIIPEAFF.

The genes are TRBV2 and TRBJ1-5; D is unresolved. V dropped 5 bases and J dropped 4 bases, with 9 bases sitting between them. Germline CDR1 and CDR2: SNHLY and FYNNEI. This CDR3 contains 13 residues. CDR3 bases: TGTGCCAGCAGTCAGGAAAGAAATCAGCCCCAGCATTTT. Amino acid sequence: CASSQERNQPQHF.

Of note for this clone: Sequence at one end of the junction differs from germline and may be a read error. Written as DNA, the CDR3 is TGTGCTAGCAGCTTAACTCCGGAAGGGACCCAGTACTTC. It specifies CASSLTPEGTQYF. The chain combines TRBV7-7 with TRBJ2-5; unclear D gene. This CDR3 contains 13 residues. Germline V gene sequence: CDR1 SSHAT, CDR2 FNYEAQ (reference sequence).

The chain recombines TRBV28 with TRBJ1-6; the D gene is possibly TRBD1 (5 bases). Germline-derived CDR1 and CDR2 are MDHEN and SYDVKM. CDR3 length: 14 residues. Trimming pared 5 bases from V and 14 bases from J, leaving 19 bases between. The CDR3 reads CASSPPGTASTLHF. In DNA form, the CDR3 reads TGTGCCAGCAGTCCCCCGGGGACTGCCAGCACCCTCCACTTT. Full variable domain (missing parts from reference TRBV28 and TRBJ1-6): DVKVTQSSRYLVKRTGEKVFLECVQDMDHENMFWYRQDPGLGLRLIYFSYDVKMKEKGDIPEGYSVSREKKERFSLILESASTNQTSMYLCASSPPGTASTLHFGNGTRLTVT.

V is TRBV19 and J is TRBJ1-3; no reliable D call. V lost 3 bases, J lost 0 bases, and 12 bases lay in between. The germline V gene has CDR1 LNHDA and CDR2 SQIVND (reference sequence). The CDR3 extends over 16 amino acids. The CDR3 loop is CASSIYGPASGNTIYF. The CDR3 region has the DNA TGTGCCAGTAGTATTTACGGACCCGCCTCTGGAAACACCATATATTTT.

The chain employs TRBV6-1 and TRBJ2-7, with 14 bases matching TRBD2. Germline V gives CDR1 MNHNS, CDR2 SASEGT. The CDR3 spans 16 residues. V dropped 4 bases and J dropped 6; count of bases not matched to a gene: 8. CDR3 coding DNA: TGTGCCAGCAGTGGATGGACTAGCGGGGGGCCGGGCGAGCAGTACGTC. As protein: CASSGWTSGGPGEQYV.

The rearrangement uses TRBV25-1 and TRBJ2-3; 7 bases match TRBD1. Germline V gene data show CDR1 as MGHDK and CDR2 as SYGVNS. The CDR3 contains 15 residues. Unmatched junction bases numbered 5, after V lost 3 bases and J lost 2 bases. For the CDR3, the DNA is TGTGCCAGCAGTGAGATAGACAGGGTCACAGATACGCAGTATTTT. Its translation is CASSEIDRVTDTQYF.